This entry concerns a single T cell receptor beta chain. Its antigen is still unknown. Unique molecular identifiers tagged the TCRbeta library. TCRdb itself ran the PCR reads through MiXCR, one entry per CDR3 protein. The profile covers hundreds of thousands of distinct CDR3 sequences, with roughly 23% appearing a single time and roughly 2.7% taken by the ten largest. The sample comes from a study of T-cell reconstitution after alpha-beta-depleted transplantation in children. Findings and caveats of the study: Surviving recipient T cells and thymic progenitors accounted for the high day-60 TCRbeta diversity observed in some patients. Alpha-beta T cells present about two months after transplant were reported to originate from several hundred expanded graft clones.

Germline CDR1 SGDLS, CDR2 YYNGEE. This CDR3 is built from 15 residues. V lost 3 bases to trimming and J lost 6 bases; unmatched junction nucleotides: 6. The chain links TRBV9 to TRBJ2-3, with 11 bases that match TRBD2. This sequence was found in a girl aged 2-10 years with Fanconi anemia, due to receive a stem cell transplant. Sequencing used PBMCs, obtained before TCRalphabeta/CD19-depleted stem cell transplant. The CDR3 loop reads CASSATSGVVDTQYF. In nucleotides, the CDR3 is TGTGCCAGCAGCGCGACTAGCGGGGTAGTGGATACGCAGTATTTT. Supplemented by reference TRBV9 and TRBJ2-3, the full variable domain reads DSGVTQTPKHLITATGQRVTLRCSPRSGDLSVYWYQQSLDQGLQFLIQYYNGEERAKGNILERFSAQQFPDLHSELNLSSLELGDSALYFCASSATSGVVDTQYFGPGTRLTVL.